Following are 21 T cell receptor beta chains from one sample sequenced in a study of cytomegalovirus exposure and HLA in healthy donors. The PCR contained 60 Vbeta and 13 Jbeta primers. Libraries were prepared by immunoSEQ multiplex PCR; TCRdb keeps only in-frame clonotypes and omits some of them. Among under 95,000 clones listed, roughly 72% were seen once. Sequenced sample: PBMCs. These receptors came from a man aged 30 to 39 in good health and CMV-seropositive.

The rearrangement links TRBV28 to TRBJ2-1, with a weak D call TRBD2 (5 bases). Germline V gene data show CDR1 as MDHEN and CDR2 as SYDVKM. The CDR3 loop spans 18 amino acids. The V gene lost 5 bases and the J gene lost 7 bases, with 27 bases spanning the gap. CDR3 DNA sequence: TGTGCCAGCAGTCCCCTATCTTCTTGGCGGGCTCGGCGGAATGAGCAGTTCTTC. It translates to CASSPLSSWRARRNEQFF.

V usage is TRBV7-8 and J usage is TRBJ1-6; no definite D call. CDR3 length: 14 residues. Trimming cost V 5 bases and J 10 bases, with 15 bases left between them. CDR1 and CDR2 (germline): SGHVS, FQNEAQ. CDR3 sequence: CASSPGISGSPLHF. In DNA, the CDR3 is TGTGCCAGCAGCCCCGGCATTTCGGGGTCACCCCTCCACTTT.

The chain employs TRBV5-1 and TRBJ2-1, with TRBD2 as a possible D gene (5 bases). This CDR3 contains 15 residues. Germline CDR1 and CDR2: SGHRS and YFSETQ. With 0 bases removed from V and 2 bases from J, the gap between germline ends came to 9 bases. CDR3 DNA: TGCGCCAGCAGCTTGGAGCTAGCAGCCTACAATGAGCAGTTCTTC. It translates to CASSLELAAYNEQFF.

This clone was found once. The CDR3 DNA is TGTGCCAGCAGTGGATGGGACTTCGGTGATACGCAGTATTTT. Encoded protein: CASSGWDFGDTQYF. The chain has TRBV2 and TRBJ2-3; the D gene is possibly TRBD2 (6 bases). Deletions cut 4 bases from V and 6 bases from J, with 14 bases between. Germline CDR1 reads SNHLY; CDR2 reads FYNNEI. The CDR3 length is 14 residues.

V and J are TRBV5-1 and TRBJ1-4; tentative D call: TRBD1 (5 bases). The CDR3 is 13 amino acids. Trimming stripped 4 bases from V and 7 bases from J, with 11 bases between. Germline CDR1 reads SGHRS; CDR2 reads YFSETQ. Written as DNA, the CDR3 is TGCGCCAGCAGCCCAGGGCGGATTGAAAAACTGTTTTTT. Protein: CASSPGRIEKLFF.

The rearrangement joins TRBV4-1 to TRBJ1-1; possible D gene TRBD1, 6 bases. CDR1 and CDR2 (germline): MGHRA, YSYEKL. Trimming cost V 0 bases and J 1 base, with 18 bases left between them. CDR3 length equals 18 residues. The CDR3 DNA reads as TGCGCCAGCAGCCAAGATGGGGGCGGGGGGGCGACGAACACTGAAGCTTTCTTT. It yields the protein CASSQDGGGGATNTEAFF.

V usage is TRBV6-5 and J usage is TRBJ2-3, with D uncertain. The V end lost 8 bases, the J end lost 4 bases, and 13 bases lay between the germline ends. The CDR3 is 13 residues long. The germline CDR1 and CDR2 sequences are MNHEY and SVGAGI. This CDR3 is CASHSQNPDTQYF. CDR3 nucleotides: TGTGCCAGCCACAGTCAGAATCCAGATACGCAGTATTTT.

This clone appeared once. V is TRBV10-2 and J is TRBJ2-5, with D perhaps matching TRBD1 (6 bases). V lost 8 bases, J lost 4 bases, and 23 bases lay in between. The CDR3 contains 16 residues. Germline assignment: CDR1 WSHSY and CDR2 SAAADI. CDR3 nucleotides: TGCGCCAGCCTGAGGATACAGGGAGTGGGGGCAGAGACCCAGTACTTC. This encodes CASLRIQGVGAETQYF.

This rearrangement joins TRBV7-2 to TRBJ2-5; the match to TRBD2 covers 11 bases. The CDR3 sequence is 17 residues long. V lost 5 bases to trimming and J lost 4 bases; unmatched junction nucleotides: 12. Germline values: CDR1 SGHTA, CDR2 FQGNSA. The CDR3 loop reads CASSPRRLAGPRETQYF. CDR3 nucleotide sequence: TGTGCCAGCAGCCCCCGTAGACTAGCGGGACCTAGAGAGACCCAGTACTTC.

This clone was counted a single time. The V and J genes are TRBV6-5 and TRBJ2-1; a weak D match, TRBD1 (6 bases). There are 16 residues in the CDR3. Germline loops: CDR1 MNHEY, CDR2 SVGAGI. Trimming removed 3 bases from V and 9 bases from J, with 21 bases in between. The CDR3 DNA is TGTGCCAGCAGTTATTCAGGGGCCCAGGTTGGGAGTGAGCAGTTCTTC. This gives the protein CASSYSGAQVGSEQFF.

This chain connects TRBV4-1 to TRBJ1-2, with D hard to call. Germline V gives CDR1 MGHRA, CDR2 YSYEKL. This CDR3 spans 13 amino acids. Between the trimmed V and J ends, which lost 1 base and 8 bases, there was a span of 11 bases. The CDR3, as DNA: TGCGCCAGCAGCCAAGTCGAGTTTAGAGGCTACACCTTC. This translates into CASSQVEFRGYTF.

This chain connects TRBV5-1 to TRBJ1-1, with a weak D call TRBD1 (6 bases). Germline V CDR1 and CDR2: SGHRS, YFSETQ. The CDR3 totals 13 residues. Trimming took off 0 bases at V and 10 bases at J, with 13 bases between the two ends. The CDR3 region has the DNA TGCGCCAGCAGCTTGGGGCGGGGGGCGGTAGCTTTCTTT. This codes for CASSLGRGAVAFF.

The CDR3 protein is CASSELLAGGNVWSEQYF. CDR3 nucleotide sequence: TGTGCCAGCAGTGAATTACTAGCGGGAGGGAACGTTTGGTCGGAGCAGTACTTC. The V call is TRBV6-1, the J call TRBJ2-7; 13 bases fit TRBD2. V was pared by 2 bases and J by 7 bases, with 14 bases of the junction left unmatched. This CDR3 is 18 amino acids long. Per the germline V gene, CDR1 is MNHNS and CDR2 is SASEGT.

The chain couples TRBV5-6 to TRBJ2-3; no clear D. In germline, CDR1 is SGHDT, CDR2 YYEEEE. V was shortened by 1 base and J by 8 bases, with 5 bases between the two germline ends. This CDR3 contains 11 residues. The CDR3 DNA reads as TGTGCCAGCAGCTTGTTGGCTACGCAGTATTTT. As protein: CASSLLATQYF.

The genes are TRBV11-3 and TRBJ1-5, with a tentative D call TRBD1 (5 bases). V was shortened by 3 bases and J by 4 bases, with 10 bases between the two germline ends. Germline lookup yields CDR1 SGHNT and CDR2 YENEEA. The CDR3 runs to 14 residues. DNA for the CDR3: TGTGCCAGCAGCTTGCAAGGGGAAAATCAGCCCCAGCATTTT. This gives the protein CASSLQGENQPQHF.

The chain uses TRBV7-2 and TRBJ2-7; tentatively, D is TRBD1 (6 bases). The V end was cut by 5 bases, the J end by 7 bases, with 9 bases between. Germline CDR1 is SGHTA and CDR2 is FQGNSA. The CDR3 totals 11 residues. CDR3 protein: CASSQRGEQYF. CDR3 nucleotides: TGTGCCAGCAGCCAAAGGGGGGAGCAGTACTTC.

The V gene is TRBV7-3, the J gene TRBJ2-3, with 9 positions matching TRBD1. Germline V gives CDR1 SGHTA, CDR2 FQGTGA. With V trimmed by 4 bases and J by 2 bases, 10 bases remained unmatched. CDR3 length: 17 amino acids. CDR3 DNA: TGTGCCAGCAGCTCCACAGGGGGCACCATTCACACAGATACGCAGTATTTT. This encodes CASSSTGGTIHTDTQYF.

In this sample, this clone turned up a few times. The chain joins TRBV4-2 to TRBJ2-7; D gene uncertain. Trimming stripped 1 base from V and 3 bases from J, with 10 bases between. The CDR3 covers 14 residues. The germline V gene encodes CDR1 LGHNA and CDR2 YNFKEQ. CDR3 loop: CASSQGLESYEQYF. CDR3 coding DNA: TGTGCCAGCAGCCAAGGGCTAGAAAGCTACGAGCAGTACTTC.

This chain connects TRBV2 to TRBJ2-5; TRBD2 matches 8 bases. CDR3 length: 15 amino acids. V lost 5 bases and J lost 2; bases outside the gene matches: 7. Germline V gene lookup returns CDR1 SNHLY and CDR2 FYNNEI. This chain's CDR3 is CASSRASGFQETQYF. The CDR3 DNA sequence: TGTGCCAGCAGTAGGGCTAGCGGGTTTCAAGAGACCCAGTACTTC.

This clone was seen a handful of times. The chain joins TRBV29-1 to TRBJ1-3, with 9 nucleotides matching TRBD1. The CDR3 totals 14 residues. With V trimmed by 3 bases and J by 1 base, 1 base remained unmatched. CDR1 is SQVTM and CDR2 is ANQGSEA in the germline V gene. The CDR3 DNA reads TGCAGCGTTGAGGACAGGGGATCTGGAAACACCATATATTTT. Protein: CSVEDRGSGNTIYF.

The chain has TRBV19 and TRBJ1-1; a weak D match, TRBD1 (5 bases). Trimming removed 4 bases at V and 5 bases at J, with 11 bases between. The germline CDR1 and CDR2 sequences are LNHDA and SQIVND (reference sequence). The CDR3 is 13 residues long. CDR3 amino acids: CASSREEGTEAFF. For the CDR3, the DNA is TGTGCCAGTAGTAGAGAGGAGGGGACTGAAGCTTTCTTT.